Shown below are 13 T cell receptor beta chains from a single sample sequenced in a study of memory CD4+ T cells and cytomegalovirus serostatus. The method was immunoSEQ multiplex PCR; TCRdb's version includes in-frame clones alone and lacks a portion of them. The sample has 50,000 or so clones, 82% seen once; the top ten hold over 0.55%. The sort gate was single viable CD3+CD4+CD8-CD45RO+ cells for memory CD4+ T cells. Sequenced material: memory CD4+ T cells from blood. Receptors were obtained from an adult in good health and CMV-seronegative.

V is TRBV19 and J is TRBJ2-2; D unclear. V lost 7 bases and J 5 bases, leaving 23 bases between the germline ends. This CDR3 is built from 17 residues. CDR1 LNHDA and CDR2 SQIVND come from the germline V gene (reference sequence). CDR3 protein: CASKAGSHHFSTGELFF. The CDR3 DNA sequence: TGTGCCAGTAAAGCCGGGTCACATCACTTCAGTACCGGGGAGCTGTTTTTT.

This clone showed up just once. V is TRBV5-1 and J is TRBJ2-2, with D possibly being TRBD2 (5 bases). Germline values: CDR1 SGHRS, CDR2 YFSETQ. The CDR3 loop spans 16 amino acids. Trimming cost V 0 bases and J 0 bases, with 9 bases left between them. The CDR3 reads CASSLVAGSNTGELFF. The DNA of the CDR3 is TGCGCCAGCAGCTTGGTGGCGGGCTCGAACACCGGGGAGCTGTTTTTT.

The chain employs TRBV5-4 and TRBJ2-6; the match to TRBD2 covers 11 bases. The CDR3 consists of 19 residues. CDR1 and CDR2 (germline): SGHNT, YYREEE (reference sequence). J gave up 0 bases and V 1 base, and 6 bases lay outside the gene matches. This CDR3 reads CASSLTSGGTSSGANVLTF. The CDR3 DNA is TGTGCCAGCAGCTTGACTAGCGGGGGAACTAGCTCTGGGGCCAACGTCCTGACTTTC.

This clone was seen just once. This chain joins TRBV28 and TRBJ2-6; maybe TRBD2 (5 bases). Looked up from germline, CDR1 is MDHEN and CDR2 is SYDVKM. The CDR3 has 17 amino acids. V gave up 5 bases and J gave up 3 bases, with 17 bases separating them. The CDR3 here is CASSPALTRRGANVLTF. The CDR3 DNA reads TGTGCCAGCAGTCCCGCCCTTACTAGACGTGGGGCCAACGTCCTGACTTTC.

The count of this clone is one. The V gene is TRBV5-4, the J gene TRBJ1-2, with a tentative D call TRBD1 (5 bases). CDR1 and CDR2 from the germline V gene are SGHNT and YYREEE (reference sequence). V shed 4 bases and J shed 6 bases, with 19 bases lying between them. CDR3 length: 15 amino acids. CDR3 in DNA: TGTGCCAGCAGCGTACCGGGGGAAGTGTTGCATGGCTACACCTTC. Residues: CASSVPGEVLHGYTF.

The V gene is TRBV7-9, the J gene TRBJ1-6; a possible D gene is TRBD1 (5 bases). Per germline, CDR1 SEHNR and CDR2 FQNEAQ (reference sequence). Trimming pared 1 base from V and 9 bases from J, leaving 10 bases between. CDR3 length: 14 residues. CDR3 sequence: CASSLGRDGSPLHF. The CDR3 bases are TGTGCCAGCAGCTTAGGCAGGGATGGTTCACCCCTCCACTTT. Full variable domain (missing parts from reference TRBV7-9 and TRBJ1-6): DTGVSQNPRHKITKRGQNVTFRCDPISEHNRLYWYRQTLGQGPEFLTYFQNEAQLEKSRLLSDRFSAERPKGSFSTLEIQRTEQGDSAMYLCASSLGRDGSPLHFGNGTRLTVT.

The rearrangement uses TRBV5-1 and TRBJ2-5; D remains unclear. From germline, CDR1 is SGHRS and CDR2 YFSETQ. This CDR3 has 11 residues. The V end was cut by 4 bases, the J end by 4 bases, with 5 bases between. The CDR3 bases are TGCGCCAGCAGCCTCCTAGAGACCCAGTACTTC. Translation gives CASSLLETQYF.

This clone was recorded once. The chain has TRBV4-3 and TRBJ1-1; D not certain. The CDR3 runs 14 residues. CDR1 LGHNA and CDR2 YSLEER come from the germline V gene. Trimming shortened V by 2 bases and J by 3 bases, and 10 bases separated the two germline ends. Here the CDR3 reads CASSQRVWDTEAFF. CDR3 nucleotides: TGCGCCAGCAGCCAACGGGTTTGGGACACTGAAGCTTTCTTT.

CDR3 nucleotide sequence: TGTGCCAGCAGTCATCCGGATCAGCCCCAGCATTTT. This sequence encodes CASSHPDQPQHF. V is TRBV6-5 and J is TRBJ1-5; no clear D gene. Trimming stripped 5 bases from V and 5 bases from J, with 7 bases between. CDR3 size: 12 residues. The germline CDR1 and CDR2 sequences are MNHEY and SVGAGI.

This clone was seen a few times. The chain couples TRBV28 to TRBJ2-3; a possible D gene is TRBD2 (5 bases). This CDR3 contains 15 residues. In germline, CDR1 is MDHEN, CDR2 SYDVKM. V was clipped by 3 bases and J by 2 bases, with 12 bases between them. CDR3 in amino acids: CASSFPREYTDTQYF. Written as DNA, the CDR3 is TGTGCCAGCAGTTTCCCCCGGGAATACACAGATACGCAGTATTTT. The full variable domain, its missing parts supplied by reference TRBV28 and TRBJ2-3, is DVKVTQSSRYLVKRTGEKVFLECVQDMDHENMFWYRQDPGLGLRLIYFSYDVKMKEKGDIPEGYSVSREKKERFSLILESASTNQTSMYLCASSFPREYTDTQYFGPGTRLTVL.

V and J are TRBV27 and TRBJ2-3; D is possibly TRBD2 (6 bases). Trimming removed 5 bases at V and 1 base at J, with 13 bases between. Germline-derived CDR1 and CDR2 are MNHEY and SMNVEV (reference sequence). CDR3 length: 15 amino acids. CDR3 in amino acids: CASSDRGGGTDTQYF. In DNA, the CDR3 is TGTGCCAGCAGTGACCGGGGCGGGGGCACAGATACGCAGTATTTT.

This clone has a handful of counts. This rearrangement joins TRBV9 to TRBJ1-6; D is ambiguous. The germline V and J ends were trimmed by 0 bases and 0 bases, with 4 bases remaining between them. This CDR3 contains 15 residues. Germline V gene lookup returns CDR1 SGDLS and CDR2 YYNGEE. Written as DNA, the CDR3 is TGTGCCAGCAGCGTAGGTGGCTCCTATAATTCACCCCTCCACTTT. Its protein product is CASSVGGSYNSPLHF.

V usage is TRBV5-1 and J usage is TRBJ2-3, with TRBD2 as a possible D gene (5 bases). CDR1 SGHRS and CDR2 YFSETQ come from the germline V gene. Trimming took 4 bases from V and 3 from J, leaving 9 bases between them. The CDR3 extends over 13 amino acids. The CDR3 sequence is CASSQRETDTQYF. In DNA, the CDR3 is TGCGCCAGCAGCCAAAGGGAGACAGATACGCAGTATTTT.